Shown below are 25 T cell receptor beta chains from a single sample sequenced in a study of T cells of healthy individuals. TCRdb recomputed calls from the 5' RACE reads with MiXCR, one row per CDR3 protein. The sample records approximately 100,000 distinct CDR3 sequences, around 17% being singletons. All receptors derive from a human donor in good health.

This clonotype was seen many times. V is TRBV20-1 and J is TRBJ2-4; tentative D call: TRBD2 (5 bases). Germline values: CDR1 DFQATT, CDR2 SNEGSKA (reference sequence). V gave up 0 bases and J gave up 0 bases, with 12 bases separating them. The CDR3 runs to 16 residues. The CDR3 spells CSARDGGKIAKNIQYF. CDR3 DNA sequence: TGCAGTGCTAGAGATGGAGGAAAGATAGCCAAAAACATTCAGTACTTC.

The rearrangement uses TRBV27 and TRBJ1-2; D is possibly TRBD1 (6 bases). Trimming cost V 5 bases and J 6 bases, with 13 bases left between them. The CDR3 sequence is 13 residues long. The germline CDR1 and CDR2 sequences are MNHEY and SMNVEV (reference sequence). The CDR3 protein is CASSLIQGDGYTF. The CDR3 DNA is TGTGCCAGCAGTCTTATACAGGGTGATGGCTACACCTTC.

This clonotype was counted between two and nine times. The rearrangement joins TRBV29-1 to TRBJ2-7, with TRBD2 matching over 10 bases. J was trimmed by 2 bases and V by 4 bases; bases with no gene match: 8. The CDR3 totals 15 residues. CDR1 and CDR2 (germline): SQVTM, ANQGSEA. The CDR3 coding sequence is TGCAGCGTTGTCCTCCTAGCGGGAGACCCCTACGAGCAGTACTTC. Translated: CSVVLLAGDPYEQYF.

The V gene is TRBV4-3, the J gene TRBJ2-7, with D possibly matching TRBD1 (6 bases). This CDR3 comprises 12 residues. The germline gives CDR1 LGHNA, CDR2 YSLEER. Between the trimmed V and J ends, which lost 4 bases and 9 bases, there was a span of 13 bases. As DNA, the CDR3 is TGCGCCAGCAGCCCGGGACAAATTCGGCAGTACTTC. It translates to CASSPGQIRQYF.

The chain is built from TRBV7-8 and TRBJ2-1, with D unresolved. V was trimmed by 1 base and J by 8 bases, leaving 12 bases between them. CDR3 length equals 14 residues. Germline CDR1 reads SGHVS; CDR2 reads FQNEAQ. The CDR3 DNA reads as TGTGCCAGCAGCTTAGGCCCCCTGAAGTATGAGCAGTTCTTC. Translating gives CASSLGPLKYEQFF.

The table lists this clonotype with a few counts. The chain couples TRBV6-5 to TRBJ2-5; tentative D call: TRBD1 (8 bases). Germline CDR1 and CDR2: MNHEY and SVGAGI. V gave up 6 bases and J gave up 3 bases, with 14 bases separating them. The CDR3 sequence is 14 residues long. CDR3 sequence reads: CASRRTGREETQYF. For the CDR3, the DNA is TGTGCCAGCAGACGGACAGGGAGGGAAGAGACCCAGTACTTC.

This clonotype was seen only a few times. V usage is TRBV29-1 and J usage is TRBJ2-2; either TRBD1 or TRBD2 may supply D (5 bases each). V was cut by 5 bases and J by 5 bases, with 24 bases left in between. This CDR3 has 17 residues. Germline CDR1 is SQVTM and CDR2 is ANQGSEA. CDR3 sequence: CSVSKRTRFGGTGELFF. In nucleotides, the CDR3 is TGCAGCGTTTCCAAACGGACAAGGTTCGGAGGAACCGGGGAGCTGTTTTTT.

This clonotype was counted only a few times. The rearrangement uses TRBV4-2 and TRBJ1-2; possible D gene TRBD1, 6 bases. The V end lost 0 bases, the J end lost 7 bases, and 15 bases lay between the germline ends. This CDR3 is built from 15 residues. Germline V gene data show CDR1 as LGHNA and CDR2 as YNFKEQ. The CDR3 DNA sequence: TGTGCCAGCAGCCAAGAGGGGCGGGGGGCGCGTGGCTACACCTTC. It yields the protein CASSQEGRGARGYTF.

The chain links TRBV6-5 to TRBJ1-5, with D possibly being TRBD1 (5 bases). The germline gives CDR1 MNHEY, CDR2 SVGAGI. This CDR3 comprises 14 residues. V was trimmed by 7 bases and J by 5 bases, leaving 15 bases between them. CDR3 sequence: CASTTGGGDQPQHF. The CDR3 coding sequence is TGTGCCAGCACTACGGGCGGGGGTGATCAGCCCCAGCATTTT.

This clonotype was counted between two and nine times. J is TRBJ2-2 and V is TRBV5-1; TRBD1 is a possible D gene (5 bases). V was cut by 7 bases and J by 5 bases, with 9 bases left in between. This CDR3 has 12 amino acids. Germline V gene lookup returns CDR1 SGHRS and CDR2 YFSETQ. The CDR3 loop is CASRHRTGELFF. CDR3 DNA sequence: TGCGCCAGCCGGCACAGGACCGGGGAGCTGTTTTTT.

At least ten counts were recorded for this clonotype. V usage is TRBV6-2 or TRBV6-3 and J usage is TRBJ2-2; D may be TRBD1 (6 bases). Looked up from germline, CDR1 is MNHEY and CDR2 is SVGEGT. The CDR3 is 15 residues long. V was pared by 0 bases and J by 3 bases, with 8 bases between. CDR3 protein: CASSYSGGYTGELFF. The CDR3 DNA reads as TGTGCCAGCAGTTACTCAGGGGGATACACCGGGGAGCTGTTTTTT.

The chain joins TRBV7-8 to TRBJ2-1; the match to TRBD2 covers 9 bases. Germline values: CDR1 SGHVS, CDR2 FQNEAQ. This CDR3 has 16 residues. The J segment lost 4 bases and the V segment lost 3 bases, leaving 7 bases of the junction unmatched. The CDR3 region has the DNA TGTGCCAGCAGCTTCTCCGGACTAGCGTCATACAATGAGCAGTTCTTC. It codes for CASSFSGLASYNEQFF.

This clonotype occurred many times. CDR3: CSVEASGGQDEQFF. Written as DNA, the CDR3 is TGCAGCGTTGAGGCTAGCGGGGGCCAGGATGAGCAGTTCTTC. The chain couples TRBV29-1 to TRBJ2-1, with TRBD2 identical over 10 bases. CDR1 is SQVTM, CDR2 ANQGSEA, per germline. The CDR3 consists of 14 residues. V was pared by 3 bases and J by 8 bases, with 7 bases of the junction left unmatched.

The chain recombines TRBV7-2 with TRBJ1-5, with 8 bases matching TRBD1. Trimming took 4 bases from V and 6 from J; bases not matched to a gene: 8. The length of the CDR3 is 15 residues. Germline loops: CDR1 SGHTA, CDR2 FQGNSA. CDR3 sequence reads: CASSYQQGAGQPQHF. The DNA of the CDR3 is TGTGCCAGCAGCTACCAGCAGGGGGCCGGTCAGCCCCAGCATTTT.

J is TRBJ1-3 and V is TRBV18; 7 bases are a match to TRBD1. This CDR3 region has 16 residues. V lost 2 bases to trimming and J lost 3 bases; unmatched junction nucleotides: 7. The germline gives CDR1 KGHSH, CDR2 LQKENI. In DNA form, the CDR3 reads TGTGCCAGCTCACCATCTAACAGGGGTTTTGGAAACACCATATATTTT. Protein product: CASSPSNRGFGNTIYF.

The chain uses TRBV7-9 and TRBJ2-2; D unresolved. V dropped 10 bases and J dropped 6 bases, with 12 bases sitting between them. The germline V gene encodes CDR1 SEHNR and CDR2 FQNEAQ (reference sequence). The CDR3 spans 12 residues. CDR3 amino acids: CANNLLPGELFF. The DNA for the CDR3 is TGTGCCAACAACCTCCTTCCCGGGGAGCTGTTTTTT.

This clonotype was counted many times. The V call is TRBV20-1, the J call TRBJ2-2; 7 positions agree with TRBD1. Germline trimming cut 2 bases from V and 6 bases from J; bases unmatched to any gene: 9. Germline V gene lookup returns CDR1 DFQATT and CDR2 SNEGSKA (reference sequence). The CDR3 runs 15 residues. The CDR3 protein is CSARTLRGLAGELFF. The CDR3 DNA follows: TGCAGTGCTAGAACTTTGAGGGGGCTCGCCGGGGAGCTGTTTTTT.

This clonotype has more than one count but fewer than ten. The chain links TRBV5-1 to TRBJ2-3, with 7 bases that match TRBD1. The CDR3 covers 14 residues. V lost 4 bases to trimming and J lost 3 bases; unmatched junction nucleotides: 5. CDR1 and CDR2 (germline): SGHRS, YFSETQ. The CDR3 DNA follows: TGCGCCAGCAGCATCGGGACAGCGACAGATACGCAGTATTTT. Protein sequence: CASSIGTATDTQYF.

This clonotype was detected many times. This chain connects TRBV11-2 to TRBJ2-7; 10 bases are shared with TRBD1. J gave up 6 bases and V 0 bases, and 5 bases lay outside the gene matches. Germline V gives CDR1 SGHAT, CDR2 FQNNGV. This CDR3 region has 15 residues. In DNA, the CDR3 is TGTGCCAGCAGCTTAGATCCCCGGACAGGGGGCGAGCAGTACTTC. The encoded protein is CASSLDPRTGGEQYF.

This clonotype occurred a few times. The chain employs TRBV7-8 and TRBJ1-1, with a tentative D call TRBD1 (6 bases). Trimming took 4 bases from V and 3 from J, leaving 24 bases between them. Germline loops: CDR1 SGHVS, CDR2 FQNEAQ. The CDR3 is made up of 18 amino acids. The CDR3 loop is CASSSRFSRGPGDTEAFF. CDR3 nucleotides: TGTGCCAGCAGCTCCCGGTTTTCCCGGGGGCCGGGGGACACTGAAGCTTTCTTT. Full variable domain (rest looked up from reference TRBV7-8 and TRBJ1-1): GAGVSQSPRYKVAKRGQDVALRCDPISGHVSLFWYQQALGQGPEFLTYFQNEAQLDKSGLPSDRFFAERPEGSVSTLKIQRTQQEDSAVYLCASSSRFSRGPGDTEAFFGQGTRLTVV.

This clonotype was picked up a small number of times. The rearrangement uses TRBV6-6 and TRBJ2-5, with 8 bases fitting TRBD2. V lost 6 bases and J lost 1; bases outside the gene matches: 10. CDR3 size: 16 residues. Germline CDR1 reads MNHNY; CDR2 reads SVGAGI (reference sequence). Here the CDR3 DNA reads TGTGCCAGCAGCTCCTCGGGTAGCGGGGTCCAAGAGACCCAGTACTTC. Translating gives CASSSSGSGVQETQYF.

V is TRBV28 and J is TRBJ2-7, with D tentatively TRBD2 (5 bases). V dropped 11 bases and J dropped 9 bases, with 20 bases sitting between them. Per germline, CDR1 MDHEN and CDR2 SYDVKM. This CDR3 contains 12 residues. DNA for the CDR3: TGTGCCGTCTCCCTAGCAGCCGCCGGGCAGTACTTC. This codes for CAVSLAAAGQYF.

The chain uses TRBV28 and TRBJ2-7; D perhaps matches TRBD1 (5 bases). The CDR3 spans 15 residues. The V gene's germline CDR1 is MDHEN and CDR2 SYDVKM. The V gene lost 6 bases and the J gene lost 3 bases, with 18 bases spanning the gap. The CDR3 DNA is TGTGCCAGCAGCGTGGATCTGGGGCATTACTACGAGCAGTACTTC. Amino acids: CASSVDLGHYYEQYF.

This chain links TRBV11-2 with TRBJ2-2; 9 positions match TRBD1. From germline, CDR1 is SGHAT and CDR2 FQNNGV. The trim removed 4 bases at V and 2 bases at J, leaving 2 bases unmatched. This CDR3 has 15 amino acids. The CDR3 loop is CASSSGQGNTGELFF. CDR3 nucleotides: TGTGCCAGCAGCTCGGGACAGGGTAACACCGGGGAGCTGTTTTTT.

This clonotype was recorded at least ten times. Here the CDR3 omits its conserved ending phenylalanine or tryptophan, so a read error is the likely source. The limits of the CDR3 on the DNA are not certain, so only TCRdb's listed CDR3 is given. The J gene is TRBJ2-3, the V gene TRBV18. Germline lookup yields CDR1 KGHSH and CDR2 LQKENI. The CDR3 spans 11 residues, counting both ends. This chain's CDR3 is CASSPGRELST.